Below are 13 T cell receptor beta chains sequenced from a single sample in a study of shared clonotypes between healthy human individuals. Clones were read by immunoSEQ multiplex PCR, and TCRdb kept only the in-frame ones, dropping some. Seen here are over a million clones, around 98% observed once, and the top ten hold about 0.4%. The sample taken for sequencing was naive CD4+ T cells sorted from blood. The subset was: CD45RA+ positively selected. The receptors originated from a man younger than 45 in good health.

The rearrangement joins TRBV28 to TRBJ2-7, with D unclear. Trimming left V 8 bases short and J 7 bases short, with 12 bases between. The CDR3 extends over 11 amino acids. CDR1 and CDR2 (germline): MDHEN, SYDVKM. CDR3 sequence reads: CASLTGQEQYF. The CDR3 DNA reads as TGTGCCAGCCTTACGGGCCAGGAGCAGTACTTC.

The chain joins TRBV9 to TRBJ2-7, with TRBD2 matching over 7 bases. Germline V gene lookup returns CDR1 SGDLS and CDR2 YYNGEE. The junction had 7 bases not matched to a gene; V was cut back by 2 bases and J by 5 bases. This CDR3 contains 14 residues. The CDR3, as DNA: TGTGCCAGCAGCGTTGGACTAGTAGAGGACGAGCAGTACTTC. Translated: CASSVGLVEDEQYF.

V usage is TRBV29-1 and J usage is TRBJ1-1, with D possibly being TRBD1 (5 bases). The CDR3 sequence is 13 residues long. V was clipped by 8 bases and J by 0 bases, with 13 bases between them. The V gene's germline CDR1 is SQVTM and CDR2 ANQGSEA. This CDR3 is CSSLGQVNTEAFF. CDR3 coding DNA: TGCAGCTCCCTGGGGCAGGTGAACACTGAAGCTTTCTTT.

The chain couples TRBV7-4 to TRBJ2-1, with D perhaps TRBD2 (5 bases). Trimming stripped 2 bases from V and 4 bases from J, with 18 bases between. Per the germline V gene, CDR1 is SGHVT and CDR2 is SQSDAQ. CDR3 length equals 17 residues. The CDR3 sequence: CASSLLEVEPTYNEQFF. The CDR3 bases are TGTGCCAGCAGCTTATTGGAGGTCGAGCCAACGTACAATGAGCAGTTCTTC.

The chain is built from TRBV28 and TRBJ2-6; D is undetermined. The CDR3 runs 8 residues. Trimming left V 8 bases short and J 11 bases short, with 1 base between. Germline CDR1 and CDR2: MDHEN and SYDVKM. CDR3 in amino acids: CASDVLTF. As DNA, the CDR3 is TGTGCCAGCGACGTCCTGACTTTC.

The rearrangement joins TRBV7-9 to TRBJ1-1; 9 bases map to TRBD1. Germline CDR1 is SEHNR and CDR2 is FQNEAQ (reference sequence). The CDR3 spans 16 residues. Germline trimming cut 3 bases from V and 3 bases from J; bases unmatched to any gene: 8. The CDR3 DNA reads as TGTGCCAGCAGCTTCCCGGGACAGGGTGGGGACACTGAAGCTTTCTTT. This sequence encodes CASSFPGQGGDTEAFF.

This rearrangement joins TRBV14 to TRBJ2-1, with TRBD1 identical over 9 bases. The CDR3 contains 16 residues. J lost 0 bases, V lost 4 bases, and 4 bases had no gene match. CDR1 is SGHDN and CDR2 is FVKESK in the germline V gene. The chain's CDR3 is CASSLGTGISYNEQFF. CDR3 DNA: TGTGCCAGCAGCCTCGGGACAGGGATCTCCTACAATGAGCAGTTCTTC.

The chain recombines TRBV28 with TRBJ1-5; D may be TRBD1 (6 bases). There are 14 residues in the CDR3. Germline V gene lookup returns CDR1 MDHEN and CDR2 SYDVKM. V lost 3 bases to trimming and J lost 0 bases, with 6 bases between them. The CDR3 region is CASSLDSSNQPQHF. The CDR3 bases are TGTGCCAGCAGTTTGGACAGTAGCAATCAGCCCCAGCATTTT.

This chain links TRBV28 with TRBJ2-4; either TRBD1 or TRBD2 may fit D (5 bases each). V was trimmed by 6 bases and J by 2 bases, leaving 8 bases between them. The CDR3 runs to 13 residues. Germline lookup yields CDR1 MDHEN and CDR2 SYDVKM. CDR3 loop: CASREGTKNIQYF. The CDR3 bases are TGTGCCAGCAGAGAGGGGACCAAAAACATTCAGTACTTC. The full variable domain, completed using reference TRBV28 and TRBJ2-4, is DVKVTQSSRYLVKRTGEKVFLECVQDMDHENMFWYRQDPGLGLRLIYFSYDVKMKEKGDIPEGYSVSREKKERFSLILESASTNQTSMYLCASREGTKNIQYFGAGTRLSVL.

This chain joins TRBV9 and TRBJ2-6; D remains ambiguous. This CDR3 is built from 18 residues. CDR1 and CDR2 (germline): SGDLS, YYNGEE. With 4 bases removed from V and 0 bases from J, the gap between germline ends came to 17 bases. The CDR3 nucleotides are TGTGCCAGCAGCTTTCGTATGTGGCCGCCCTCTGGGGCCAACGTCCTGACTTTC. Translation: CASSFRMWPPSGANVLTF.

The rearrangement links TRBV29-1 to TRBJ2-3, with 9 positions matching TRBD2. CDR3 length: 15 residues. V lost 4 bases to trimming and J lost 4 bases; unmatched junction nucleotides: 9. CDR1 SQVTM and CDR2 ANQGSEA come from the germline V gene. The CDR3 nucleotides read TGCAGCGTTGGCCAATTAGCGGGAGTTCCAGATACGCAGTATTTT. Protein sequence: CSVGQLAGVPDTQYF.

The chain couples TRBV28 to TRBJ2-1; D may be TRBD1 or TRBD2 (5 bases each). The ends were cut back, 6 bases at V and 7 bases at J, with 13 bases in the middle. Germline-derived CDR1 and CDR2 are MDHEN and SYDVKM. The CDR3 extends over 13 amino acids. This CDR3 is CASREGLGNEQFF. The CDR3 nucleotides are TGTGCCAGCAGAGAGGGGCTCGGAAATGAGCAGTTCTTC.

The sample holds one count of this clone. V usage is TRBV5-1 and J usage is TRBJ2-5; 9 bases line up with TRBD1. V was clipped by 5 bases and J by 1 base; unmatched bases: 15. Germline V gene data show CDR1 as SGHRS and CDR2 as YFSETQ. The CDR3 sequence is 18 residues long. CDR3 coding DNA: TGCGCCAGCAGTGGGGACAGGGAAAAGCGGGTGTTCCAAGAGACCCAGTACTTC. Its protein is CASSGDREKRVFQETQYF.